This T cell receptor beta chain was identified during a study of vaccination and CD4 T cells after COVID-19. Overall study results and limits: Spike mono-reactive status applied to 304 of 307 vaccine-specific clones in convalescent patients. A median of approximately 88% of reactive clones, in convalescent patients, became evident only post-vaccination.

The junction had 8 bases not matched to a gene; V was cut back by 4 bases and J by 5 bases. Germline V CDR1 and CDR2: DFQATT, SNEGSKA (reference sequence). The CDR3 sequence is 15 residues long. A few counts support this clonotype. The antigen is not known. Cultured CD4+ T-cell DNA underwent Oncomine TCR Beta short-read sequencing. TCRdb used MiXCR to reprocess the PCR reads, holding one entry per CDR3 protein. The sample records around 20,000 distinct CDR3 sequences, 51% being singletons. Treatment here: approximately nine-day PBMC culture with coronavirus spike peptide pools or control peptides (ViraFEST assay).

This sequence originates from a human donor who had recovered from COVID-19. The J gene is TRBJ2-1, the V gene TRBV20-1; 10 positions match TRBD2. Sequenced here: CD4+ T cells from blood, cultured in vitro, sampled before SARS-CoV-2 vaccination. The CDR3 loop is CSANSGTSVNNEQFF. CDR3 nucleotide sequence: TGCAGTGCTAATTCCGGGACTAGCGTTAACAATGAGCAGTTCTTC.